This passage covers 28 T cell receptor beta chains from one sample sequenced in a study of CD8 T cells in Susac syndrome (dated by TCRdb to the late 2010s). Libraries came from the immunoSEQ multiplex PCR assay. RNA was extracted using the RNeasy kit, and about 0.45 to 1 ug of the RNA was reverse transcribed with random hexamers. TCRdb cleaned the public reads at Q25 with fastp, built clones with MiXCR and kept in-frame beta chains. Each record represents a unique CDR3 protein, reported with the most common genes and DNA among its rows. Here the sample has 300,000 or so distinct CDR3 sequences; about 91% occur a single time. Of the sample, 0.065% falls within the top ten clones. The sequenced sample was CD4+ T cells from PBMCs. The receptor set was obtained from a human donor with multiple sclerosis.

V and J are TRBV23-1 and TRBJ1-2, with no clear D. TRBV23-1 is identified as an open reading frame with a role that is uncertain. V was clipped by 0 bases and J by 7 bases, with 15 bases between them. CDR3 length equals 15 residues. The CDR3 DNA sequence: TGCGCCAGCAGTCAATCGCCCCCGGGGTTGTGTGGCTACACCTTC. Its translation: CASSQSPPGLCGYTF.

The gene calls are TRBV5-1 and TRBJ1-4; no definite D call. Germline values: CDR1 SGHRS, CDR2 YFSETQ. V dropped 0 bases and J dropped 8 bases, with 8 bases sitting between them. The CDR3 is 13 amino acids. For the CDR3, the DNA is TGCGCCAGCAGCTTGGGTGTCGAGGAAAAACTGTTTTTT. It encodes CASSLGVEEKLFF.

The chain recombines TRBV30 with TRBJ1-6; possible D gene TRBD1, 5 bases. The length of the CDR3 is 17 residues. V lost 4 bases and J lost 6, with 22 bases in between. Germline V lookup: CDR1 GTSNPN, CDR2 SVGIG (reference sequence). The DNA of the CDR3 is TGTGCCTGGACCCGATCTCCTCTTAGGACACCTAATTCACCCCTCCACTTT. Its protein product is CAWTRSPLRTPNSPLHF.

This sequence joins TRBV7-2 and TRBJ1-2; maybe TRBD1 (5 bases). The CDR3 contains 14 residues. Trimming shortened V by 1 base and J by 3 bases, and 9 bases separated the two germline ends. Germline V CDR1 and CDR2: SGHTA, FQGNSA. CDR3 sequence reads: CASSLVGQDYGYTF. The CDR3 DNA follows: TGTGCCAGCAGCTTAGTAGGACAAGACTATGGCTACACCTTC.

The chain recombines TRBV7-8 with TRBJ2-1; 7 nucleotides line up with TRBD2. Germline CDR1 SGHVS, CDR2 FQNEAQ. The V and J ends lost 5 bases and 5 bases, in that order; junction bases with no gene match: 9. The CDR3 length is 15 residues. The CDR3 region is CASSPLGLDHNEQFF. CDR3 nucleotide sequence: TGTGCCAGCAGCCCTCTCGGACTAGATCACAATGAGCAGTTCTTC.

The CDR3 here is CSARKPTGSYEQYF. Here the CDR3 DNA reads TGCAGTGCTAGGAAGCCTACAGGGTCCTACGAGCAGTACTTC. The genes are TRBV20-1 and TRBJ2-7; the D gene is possibly TRBD1 (6 bases). Trimming cost V 3 bases and J 1 base, with 13 bases left between them. This CDR3 comprises 14 residues. From germline, CDR1 is DFQATT and CDR2 SNEGSKA (reference sequence).

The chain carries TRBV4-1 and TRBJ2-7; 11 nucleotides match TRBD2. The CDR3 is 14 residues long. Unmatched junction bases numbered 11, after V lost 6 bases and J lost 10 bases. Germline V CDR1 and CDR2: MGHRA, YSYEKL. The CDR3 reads CASRSPGLAGRQYF. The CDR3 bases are TGCGCCAGCAGATCCCCCGGACTAGCGGGCAGACAGTACTTC.

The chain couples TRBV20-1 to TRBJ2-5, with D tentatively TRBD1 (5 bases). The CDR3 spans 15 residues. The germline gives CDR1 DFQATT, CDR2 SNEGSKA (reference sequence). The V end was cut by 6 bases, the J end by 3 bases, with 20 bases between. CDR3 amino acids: CSADARKGREETQYF. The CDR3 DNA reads TGCAGTGCCGATGCGCGGAAGGGCAGGGAAGAGACCCAGTACTTC.

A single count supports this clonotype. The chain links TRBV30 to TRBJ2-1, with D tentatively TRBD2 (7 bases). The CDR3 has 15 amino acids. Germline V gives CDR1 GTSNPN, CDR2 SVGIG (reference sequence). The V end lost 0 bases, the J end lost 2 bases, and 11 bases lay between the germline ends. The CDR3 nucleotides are TGTGCCTGGAGTGTCCTCGGGGGGCCCTACAATGAGCAGTTCTTC. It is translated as CAWSVLGGPYNEQFF.

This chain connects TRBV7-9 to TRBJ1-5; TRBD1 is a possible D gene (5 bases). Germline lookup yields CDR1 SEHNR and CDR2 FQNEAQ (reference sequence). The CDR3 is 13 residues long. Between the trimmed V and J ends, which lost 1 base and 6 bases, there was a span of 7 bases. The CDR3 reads CASSLDGGQPQHF. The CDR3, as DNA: TGTGCCAGCAGCTTAGATGGGGGTCAGCCCCAGCATTTT. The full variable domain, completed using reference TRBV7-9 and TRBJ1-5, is DTGVSQNPRHKITKRGQNVTFRCDPISEHNRLYWYRQTLGQGPEFLTYFQNEAQLEKSRLLSDRFSAERPKGSFSTLEIQRTEQGDSAMYLCASSLDGGQPQHFGDGTRLSIL.

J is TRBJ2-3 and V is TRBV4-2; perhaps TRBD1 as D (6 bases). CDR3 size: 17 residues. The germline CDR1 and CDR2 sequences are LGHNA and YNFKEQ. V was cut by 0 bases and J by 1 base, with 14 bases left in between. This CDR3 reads CASSQDPSGGGTDTQYF. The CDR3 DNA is TGTGCCAGCAGCCAAGATCCCAGTGGGGGCGGCACAGATACGCAGTATTTT.

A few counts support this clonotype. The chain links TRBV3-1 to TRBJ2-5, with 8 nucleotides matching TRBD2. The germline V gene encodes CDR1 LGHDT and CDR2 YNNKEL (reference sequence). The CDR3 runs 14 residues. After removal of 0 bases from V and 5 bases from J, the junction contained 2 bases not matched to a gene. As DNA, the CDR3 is TGTGCCAGCAGCCAAGATCCGGGAGGGGAGACCCAGTACTTC. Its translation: CASSQDPGGETQYF.

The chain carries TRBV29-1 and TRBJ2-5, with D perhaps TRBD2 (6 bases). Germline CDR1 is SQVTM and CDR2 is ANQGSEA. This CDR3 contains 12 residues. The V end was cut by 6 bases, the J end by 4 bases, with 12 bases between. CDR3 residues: CSVIRGGETQYF. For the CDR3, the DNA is TGCAGCGTCATCCGGGGAGGAGAGACCCAGTACTTC.

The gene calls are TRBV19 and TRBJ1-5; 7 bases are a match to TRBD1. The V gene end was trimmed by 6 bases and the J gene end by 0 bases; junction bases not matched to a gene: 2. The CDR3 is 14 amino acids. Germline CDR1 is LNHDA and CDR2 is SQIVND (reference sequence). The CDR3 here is CASRQGHSNQPQHF. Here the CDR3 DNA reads TGTGCCAGTAGACAGGGGCATAGCAATCAGCCCCAGCATTTT.

CDR3 protein: CASSHGTDTQYF. The CDR3 DNA follows: TGTGCCAGCAGCCATGGCACAGATACGCAGTATTTT. The chain joins TRBV3-1 to TRBJ2-3; D uncertain. Germline CDR1 LGHDT, CDR2 YNNKEL (reference sequence). The length of the CDR3 is 12 residues. Trimming removed 3 bases at V and 1 base at J, with 2 bases between.

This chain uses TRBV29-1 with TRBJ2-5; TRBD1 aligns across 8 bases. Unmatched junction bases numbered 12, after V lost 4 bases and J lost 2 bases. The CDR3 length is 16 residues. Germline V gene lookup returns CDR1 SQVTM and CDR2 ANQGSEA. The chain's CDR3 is CSVVGGWDRQQETQYF. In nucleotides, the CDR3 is TGCAGCGTTGTAGGCGGCTGGGACAGGCAACAAGAGACCCAGTACTTC. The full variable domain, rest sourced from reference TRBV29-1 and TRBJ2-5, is SAVISQKPSRDICQRGTSLTIQCQVDSQVTMMFWYRQQPGQSLTLIATANQGSEATYESGFVIDKFPISRPNLTFSTLTVSNMSPEDSSIYLCSVVGGWDRQQETQYFGPGTRLLVL.

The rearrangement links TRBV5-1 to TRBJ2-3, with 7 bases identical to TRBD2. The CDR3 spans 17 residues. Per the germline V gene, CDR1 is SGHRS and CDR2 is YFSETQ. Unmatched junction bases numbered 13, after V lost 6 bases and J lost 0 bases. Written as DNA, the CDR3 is TGCGCCAGCACTATCGCTCTTGGCGGGGGTAGCACAGATACGCAGTATTTT. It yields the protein CASTIALGGGSTDTQYF. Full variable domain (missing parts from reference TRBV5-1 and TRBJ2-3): KAGVTQTPRYLIKTRGQQVTLSCSPISGHRSVSWYQQTPGQGLQFLFEYFSETQRNKGNFPGRFSGRQFSNSRSEMNVSTLELGDSALYLCASTIALGGGSTDTQYFGPGTRLTVL.

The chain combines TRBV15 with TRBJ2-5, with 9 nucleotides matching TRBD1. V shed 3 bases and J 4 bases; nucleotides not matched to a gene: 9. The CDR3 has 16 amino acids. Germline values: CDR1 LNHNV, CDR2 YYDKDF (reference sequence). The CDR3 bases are TGTGCCACCAGCAGCCCGCTAGGACAGGGGCTAGAGACCCAGTACTTC. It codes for CATSSPLGQGLETQYF. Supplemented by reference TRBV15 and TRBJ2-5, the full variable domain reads DAMVIQNPRYQVTQFGKPVTLSCSQTLNHNVMYWYQQKSSQAPKLLFHYYDKDFNNEADTPDNFQSRRPNTSFCFLDIRSPGLGDTAMYLCATSSPLGQGLETQYFGPGTRLLVL.

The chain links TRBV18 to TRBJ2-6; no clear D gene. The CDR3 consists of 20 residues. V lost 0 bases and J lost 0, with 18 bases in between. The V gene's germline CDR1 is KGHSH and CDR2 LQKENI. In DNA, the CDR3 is TGTGCCAGCTCACCACCAAACCGAGACCGCCCCTCCTCTGGGGCCAACGTCCTGACTTTC. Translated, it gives CASSPPNRDRPSSGANVLTF.

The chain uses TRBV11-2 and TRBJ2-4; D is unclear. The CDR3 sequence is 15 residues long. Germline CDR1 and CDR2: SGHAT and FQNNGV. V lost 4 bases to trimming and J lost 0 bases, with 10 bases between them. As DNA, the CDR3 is TGTGCCAGCAGCTCTCCGACGTTAGCCAAAAACATTCAGTACTTC. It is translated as CASSSPTLAKNIQYF. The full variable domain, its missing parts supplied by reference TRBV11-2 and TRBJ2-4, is EAGVAQSPRYKIIEKRQSVAFWCNPISGHATLYWYQQILGQGPKLLIQFQNNGVVDDSQLPKDRFSAERLKGVDSTLKIQPAKLEDSAVYLCASSSPTLAKNIQYFGAGTRLSVL.

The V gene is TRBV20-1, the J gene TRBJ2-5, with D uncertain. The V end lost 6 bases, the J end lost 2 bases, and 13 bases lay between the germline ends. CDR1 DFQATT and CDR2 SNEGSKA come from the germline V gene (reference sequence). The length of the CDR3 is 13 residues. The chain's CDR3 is CSARRPGQETQYF. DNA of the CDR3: TGCAGTGCCCGCCGACCAGGTCAAGAGACCCAGTACTTC.

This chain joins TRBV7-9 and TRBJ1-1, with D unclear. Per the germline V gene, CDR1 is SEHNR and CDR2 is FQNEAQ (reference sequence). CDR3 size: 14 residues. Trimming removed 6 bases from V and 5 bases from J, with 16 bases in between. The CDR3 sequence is CASSPERGWTEAFF. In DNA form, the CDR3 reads TGTGCCAGCAGTCCCGAGCGGGGATGGACTGAAGCTTTCTTT.

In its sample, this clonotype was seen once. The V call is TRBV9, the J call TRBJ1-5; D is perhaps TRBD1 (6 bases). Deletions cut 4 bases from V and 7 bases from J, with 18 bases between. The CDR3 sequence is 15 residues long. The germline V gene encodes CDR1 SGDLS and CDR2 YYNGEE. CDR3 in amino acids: CASSPGRGGYQPQHF. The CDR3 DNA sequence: TGTGCCAGCAGCCCAGGGAGGGGGGGTTACCAGCCCCAGCATTTT.

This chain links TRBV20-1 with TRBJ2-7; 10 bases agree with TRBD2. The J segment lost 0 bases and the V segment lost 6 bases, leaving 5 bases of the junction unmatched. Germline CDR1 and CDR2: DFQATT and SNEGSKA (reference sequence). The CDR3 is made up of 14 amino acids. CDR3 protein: CSARTSGTSYEQYF. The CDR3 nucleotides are TGCAGTGCCCGGACTAGCGGAACCTCCTACGAGCAGTACTTC.

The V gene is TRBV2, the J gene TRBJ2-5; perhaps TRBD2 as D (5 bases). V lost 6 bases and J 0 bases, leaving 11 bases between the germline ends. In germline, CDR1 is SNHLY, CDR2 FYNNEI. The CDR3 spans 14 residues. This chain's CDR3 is CASSPREYQETQYF. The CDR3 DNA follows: TGTGCCAGCAGCCCTCGGGAATACCAAGAGACCCAGTACTTC.

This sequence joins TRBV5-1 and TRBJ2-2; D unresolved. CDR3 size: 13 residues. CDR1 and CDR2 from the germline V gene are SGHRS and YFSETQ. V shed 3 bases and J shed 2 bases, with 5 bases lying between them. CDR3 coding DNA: TGCGCCAGCAGCTATGGAAACACCGGGGAGCTGTTTTTT. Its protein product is CASSYGNTGELFF.

The CDR3 sequence is CSANPDGYEQYF. The CDR3, as DNA: TGCAGTGCTAACCCGGACGGGTACGAGCAGTACTTC. V gene TRBV20-1 combines with J gene TRBJ2-7; D is undetermined. The CDR3 is 12 residues long. Looked up from germline, CDR1 is DFQATT and CDR2 is SNEGSKA (reference sequence). V gave up 4 bases and J gave up 4 bases, with 11 bases separating them.

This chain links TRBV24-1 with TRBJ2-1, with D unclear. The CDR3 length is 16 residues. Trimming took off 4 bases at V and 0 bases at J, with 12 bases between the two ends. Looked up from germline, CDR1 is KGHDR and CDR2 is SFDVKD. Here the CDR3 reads CATSDRFRSSYNEQFF. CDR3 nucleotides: TGTGCCACCAGTGACCGGTTCCGGAGCTCCTACAATGAGCAGTTCTTC.